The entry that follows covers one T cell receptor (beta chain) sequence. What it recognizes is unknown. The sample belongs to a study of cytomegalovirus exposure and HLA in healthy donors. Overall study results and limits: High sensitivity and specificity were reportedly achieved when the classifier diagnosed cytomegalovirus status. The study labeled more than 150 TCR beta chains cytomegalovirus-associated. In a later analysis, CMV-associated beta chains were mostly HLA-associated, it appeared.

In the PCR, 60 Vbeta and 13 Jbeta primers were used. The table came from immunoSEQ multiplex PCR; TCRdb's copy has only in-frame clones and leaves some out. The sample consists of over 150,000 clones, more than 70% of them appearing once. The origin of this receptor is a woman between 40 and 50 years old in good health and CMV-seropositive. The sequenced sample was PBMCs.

This CDR3 reads CASSLAEAGWNRGGGTEAFF. DNA for the CDR3: TGTGCCAGCAGCTTAGCTGAGGCAGGTTGGAACAGGGGTGGGGGCACTGAAGCTTTCTTT. This rearrangement joins TRBV7-6 to TRBJ1-1; 7 positions match TRBD1. Germline assignment: CDR1 SGHVS and CDR2 FNYEAQ. The CDR3 has 20 amino acids. The V gene end was trimmed by 0 bases and the J gene end by 4 bases; junction bases not matched to a gene: 20.